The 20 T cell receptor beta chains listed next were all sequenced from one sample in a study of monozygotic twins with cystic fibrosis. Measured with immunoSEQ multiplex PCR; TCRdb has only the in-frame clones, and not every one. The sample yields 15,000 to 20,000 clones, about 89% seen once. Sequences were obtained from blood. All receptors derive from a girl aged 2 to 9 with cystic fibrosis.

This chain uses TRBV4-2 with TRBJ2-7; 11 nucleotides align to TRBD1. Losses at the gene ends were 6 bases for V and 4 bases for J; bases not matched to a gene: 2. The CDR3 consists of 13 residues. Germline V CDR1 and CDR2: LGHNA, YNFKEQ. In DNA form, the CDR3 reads TGTGCCAGCAGGGACAGGGGGCAATACGAGCAGTACTTC. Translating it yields CASRDRGQYEQYF.

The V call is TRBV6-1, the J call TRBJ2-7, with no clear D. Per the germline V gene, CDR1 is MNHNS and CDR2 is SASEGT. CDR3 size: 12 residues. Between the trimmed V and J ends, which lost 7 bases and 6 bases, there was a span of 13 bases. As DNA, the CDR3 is TGTGCCAGCACCCGAATGGGTGCCGAGCAGTACTTC. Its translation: CASTRMGAEQYF.

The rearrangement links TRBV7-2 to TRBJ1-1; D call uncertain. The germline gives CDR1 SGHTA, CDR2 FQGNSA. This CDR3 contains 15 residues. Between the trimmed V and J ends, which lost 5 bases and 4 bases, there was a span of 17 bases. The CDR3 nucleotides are TGTGCCAGCAGCGTCCTCCTGACAAGTCCCACTGAAGCTTTCTTT. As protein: CASSVLLTSPTEAFF.

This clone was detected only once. The CDR3 DNA is TGTGCCTGGAGTGCGAAGACGGCTAACTATGGCTACACCTTC. Translating it yields CAWSAKTANYGYTF. The chain is built from TRBV30 and TRBJ1-2, with no clear D. The length of the CDR3 is 14 residues. CDR1 and CDR2 (germline): GTSNPN, SVGIG (reference sequence). Trimming cost V 1 base and J 0 bases, with 9 bases left between them.

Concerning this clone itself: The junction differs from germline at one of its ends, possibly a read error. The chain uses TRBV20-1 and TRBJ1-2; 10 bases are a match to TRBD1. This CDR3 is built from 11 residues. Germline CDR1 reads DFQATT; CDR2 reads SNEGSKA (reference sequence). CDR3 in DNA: TGCAGTGCTGGGGACAGGGGATCCTGGGGCTTC. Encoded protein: CSAGDRGSWGF.

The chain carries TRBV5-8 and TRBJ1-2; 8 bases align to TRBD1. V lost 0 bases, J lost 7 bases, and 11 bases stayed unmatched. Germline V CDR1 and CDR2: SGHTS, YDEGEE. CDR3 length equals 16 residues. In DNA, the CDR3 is TGTGCCAGCAGCTTGGAGACGAGGACAGGGAGTTCTGGCTACACCTTC. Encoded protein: CASSLETRTGSSGYTF. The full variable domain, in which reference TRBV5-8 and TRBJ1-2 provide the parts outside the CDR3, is EAGVTQSPTHLIKTRGQQATLRCSPISGHTSVYWYQQALGLGLQFLLWYDEGEERNRGNFPPRFSGRQFPNYSSELNVNALELEDSALYLCASSLETRTGSSGYTFGSGTRLTVV.

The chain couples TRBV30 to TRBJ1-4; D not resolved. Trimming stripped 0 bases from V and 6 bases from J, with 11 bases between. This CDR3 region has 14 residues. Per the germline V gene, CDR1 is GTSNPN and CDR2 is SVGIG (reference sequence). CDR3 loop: CAWSVREWDEKLFF. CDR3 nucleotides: TGTGCCTGGAGTGTACGGGAGTGGGATGAAAAACTGTTTTTT.

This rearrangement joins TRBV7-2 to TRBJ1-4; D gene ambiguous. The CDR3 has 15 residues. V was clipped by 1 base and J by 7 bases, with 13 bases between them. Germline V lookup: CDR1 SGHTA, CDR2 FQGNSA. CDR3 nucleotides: TGTGCCAGCAGCTTAGTTGGGGAGTACGGTGAAAAACTGTTTTTT. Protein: CASSLVGEYGEKLFF.

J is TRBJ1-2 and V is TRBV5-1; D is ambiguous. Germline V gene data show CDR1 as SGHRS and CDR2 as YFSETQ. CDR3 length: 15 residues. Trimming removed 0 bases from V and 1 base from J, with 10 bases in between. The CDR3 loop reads CASSLAGSGNYGYTF. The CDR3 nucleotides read TGCGCCAGCAGCTTGGCTGGAAGCGGTAACTATGGCTACACCTTC.

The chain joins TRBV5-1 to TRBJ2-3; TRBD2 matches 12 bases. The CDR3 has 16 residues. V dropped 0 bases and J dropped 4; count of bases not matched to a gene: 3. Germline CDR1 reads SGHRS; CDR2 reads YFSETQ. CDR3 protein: CASSLGLAGEADTQYF. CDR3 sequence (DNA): TGCGCCAGCAGCTTGGGACTAGCGGGAGAGGCAGATACGCAGTATTTT.

This chain's CDR3 is CASSEDRGLKETQYF. The CDR3 nucleotides are TGTGCCAGCAGTGAAGACCGGGGGCTAAAAGAGACCCAGTACTTC. The genes are TRBV6-1 and TRBJ2-5; D tentatively reads TRBD1 or TRBD2 (6 bases each). Trimming removed 1 base from V and 3 bases from J, with 12 bases in between. This CDR3 comprises 15 residues. Germline V gene lookup returns CDR1 MNHNS and CDR2 SASEGT.

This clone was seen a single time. CDR3 nucleotides: TGTGCCAGCAGCTTCCGGGACAGGGTGAACACTGAAGCTTTCTTT. It specifies CASSFRDRVNTEAFF. V gene TRBV7-9 combines with J gene TRBJ1-1; 9 positions agree with TRBD1. CDR1 is SEHNR and CDR2 is FQNEAQ in the germline V gene (reference sequence). The CDR3 has 15 amino acids. Trimming removed 3 bases from V and 0 bases from J; junction bases left unmatched: 2.

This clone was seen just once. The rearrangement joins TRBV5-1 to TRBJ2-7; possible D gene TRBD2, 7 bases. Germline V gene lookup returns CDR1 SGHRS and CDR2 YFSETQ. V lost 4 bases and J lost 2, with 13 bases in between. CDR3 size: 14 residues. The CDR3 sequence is CASSADGGPYEQYF. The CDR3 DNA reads TGCGCCAGCAGCGCGGACGGGGGGCCCTACGAGCAGTACTTC.

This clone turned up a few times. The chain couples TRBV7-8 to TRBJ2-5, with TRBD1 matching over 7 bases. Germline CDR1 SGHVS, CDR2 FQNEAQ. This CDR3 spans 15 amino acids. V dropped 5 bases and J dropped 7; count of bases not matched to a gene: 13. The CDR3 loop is CASSARQGPSGTQYF. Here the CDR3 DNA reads TGTGCCAGCAGCGCCCGACAGGGCCCCAGTGGGACCCAGTACTTC.

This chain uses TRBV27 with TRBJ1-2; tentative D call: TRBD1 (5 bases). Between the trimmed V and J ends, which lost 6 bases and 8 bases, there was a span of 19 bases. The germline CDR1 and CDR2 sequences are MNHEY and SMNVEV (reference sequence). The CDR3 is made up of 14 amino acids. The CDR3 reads CASSSTTGTQGYTF. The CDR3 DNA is TGTGCCAGCAGCTCCACCACCGGGACTCAAGGCTACACCTTC.

The CDR3 loop reads CASSQTQGQLLSGANVLTF. The DNA for the CDR3 is TGTGCCAGCAGCCAGACTCAAGGACAGTTACTATCTGGGGCCAACGTCCTGACTTTC. The chain employs TRBV5-6 and TRBJ2-6; D possibly corresponds to TRBD1 (6 bases). Trimming removed 4 bases from V and 1 base from J, with 21 bases in between. Germline V CDR1 and CDR2: SGHDT, YYEEEE. CDR3 length: 19 residues.

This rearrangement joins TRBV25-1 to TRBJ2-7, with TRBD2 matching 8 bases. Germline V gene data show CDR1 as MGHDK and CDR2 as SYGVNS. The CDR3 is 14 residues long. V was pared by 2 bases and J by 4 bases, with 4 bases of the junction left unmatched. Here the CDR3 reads CASSEPGRGYEQYF. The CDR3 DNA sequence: TGTGCCAGCAGTGAACCCGGGAGGGGGTACGAGCAGTACTTC.

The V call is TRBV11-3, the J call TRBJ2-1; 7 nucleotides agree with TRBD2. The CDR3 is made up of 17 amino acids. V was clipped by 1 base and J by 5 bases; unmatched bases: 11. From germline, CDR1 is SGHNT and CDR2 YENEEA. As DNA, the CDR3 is TGTGCCAGCAGCTTAGGCCTAGCGGAGATCTTTCACAATGAGCAGTTCTTC. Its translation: CASSLGLAEIFHNEQFF. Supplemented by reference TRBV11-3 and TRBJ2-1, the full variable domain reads EAGVVQSPRYKIIEKKQPVAFWCNPISGHNTLYWYLQNLGQGPELLIRYENEEAVDDSQLPKDRFSAERLKGVDSTLKIQPAELGDSAVYLCASSLGLAEIFHNEQFFGPGTRLTVL.

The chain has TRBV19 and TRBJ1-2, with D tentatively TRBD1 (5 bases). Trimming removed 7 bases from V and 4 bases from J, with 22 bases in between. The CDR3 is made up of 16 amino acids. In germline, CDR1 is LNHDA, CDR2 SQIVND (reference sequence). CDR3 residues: CASTPYAGGRGYGYTF. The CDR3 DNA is TGTGCCAGTACCCCCTATGCGGGGGGACGGGGCTATGGCTACACCTTC.

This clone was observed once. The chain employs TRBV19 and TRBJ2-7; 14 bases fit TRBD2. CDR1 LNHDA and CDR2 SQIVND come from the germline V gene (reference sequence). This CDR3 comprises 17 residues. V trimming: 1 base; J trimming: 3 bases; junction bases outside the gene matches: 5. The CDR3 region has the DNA TGTGCCAGTAGTATAGTTTCCGGGACTAGCGGGGGCTACGAGCAGTACTTC. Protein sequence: CASSIVSGTSGGYEQYF.